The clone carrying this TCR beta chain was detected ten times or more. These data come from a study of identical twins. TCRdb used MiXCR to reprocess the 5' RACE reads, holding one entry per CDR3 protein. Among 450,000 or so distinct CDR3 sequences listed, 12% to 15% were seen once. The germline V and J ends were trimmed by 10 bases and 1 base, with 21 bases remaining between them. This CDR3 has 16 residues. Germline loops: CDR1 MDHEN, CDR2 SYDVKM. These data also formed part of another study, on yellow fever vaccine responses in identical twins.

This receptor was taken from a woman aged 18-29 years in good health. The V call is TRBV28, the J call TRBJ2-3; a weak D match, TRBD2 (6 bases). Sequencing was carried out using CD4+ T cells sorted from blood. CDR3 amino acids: CATRDSQAGGTDTQYF. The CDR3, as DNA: TGTGCCACTCGGGACTCCCAGGCGGGTGGCACAGATACGCAGTATTTT. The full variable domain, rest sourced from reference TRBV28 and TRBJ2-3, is DVKVTQSSRYLVKRTGEKVFLECVQDMDHENMFWYRQDPGLGLRLIYFSYDVKMKEKGDIPEGYSVSREKKERFSLILESASTNQTSMYLCATRDSQAGGTDTQYFGPGTRLTVL.